This T cell receptor beta chain came from a study of radiation and T cells in renal cell carcinoma. In the study overall: Nephrectomy followed 15 Gy stereotactic body radiation by 4 weeks. Study-wide results and caveats: Top tumor clonotypes rose in blood 2 weeks post-radiation, then contracted.

Time point reported: baseline pretreatment blood. Treatment defined: 15 Gy SBRT to primary tumor, nephrectomy 4 weeks later. This renal cell carcinoma was of the clear cell type. About this clone itself: No antigen is known for it.

Libraries were prepared by immunoSEQ multiplex PCR; TCRdb keeps only in-frame clonotypes and omits some of them. The sample has around 160,000 clones; about 85% are singletons. The germline V and J ends were trimmed by 2 bases and 4 bases, with 12 bases remaining between them. Germline V lookup: CDR1 MNHEY, CDR2 SVGAGI. The CDR3 has 16 residues. V and J are TRBV6-5 and TRBJ1-6, with a tentative D call TRBD1 (5 bases). The source is a woman aged 70 to 79 with renal cell carcinoma. Sequenced here: blood, sampled from a patient whose treatment included radiotherapy and nephrectomy. The CDR3 here is CASSYLTQGYNSPLHF. CDR3 nucleotides: TGTGCCAGCAGTTACCTTACCCAGGGATATAATTCACCCCTCCACTTT.